This T cell receptor beta chain was profiled in a study of T cell repertoires in cytomegalovirus infection (dated by TCRdb to about 2019). Turning to the overall study: Alongside well-studied HLA-B-restricted epitopes, the peptide stimulations were aimed at recently identified HLA-C-restricted CMV epitopes, whose presentation resists viral immunomodulation. Donor HLA type was relevant to the analysis, as public TCR beta signatures indicated carriage of CMV infection together with the matching HLA type.

Per the publication, the treatment or condition label means: in vitro stimulation with specific CMV peptide epitopes to enrich CMV-specific T cells. Overall results and qualifications from the work: In both this cohort and an independent cohort of a few hundred donors, the cumulative frequency of public TCR beta family members distinguished carriers of CMV infection plus the relevant HLA type. The ex vivo response was dominated by HLA-C-restricted CMV-specific TCR beta clonotypes, which also provided the single most frequent clonotype in two of eight donors.

The table lists this clonotype with many counts. Its cognate antigen has yet to be identified. The sample holds no much larger clone one base away, and base qualities are not on file. Including the terminal cysteine and phenylalanine, the CDR3 comprises 18 residues. Only CDR3 DNA remains: 54 bases, in frame from the first base. Trimming at the junction amounts to 1 base on V and 5 bases on J, and the germline ends lie 23 bases apart. These reads were obtained on an Illumina HiSeq 1500. The public reads were quality trimmed at Q25 with fastp and then assembled into clones with MiXCR by TCRdb, keeping productive beta chains. Each entry merges the rows of one CDR3 protein and shows their most common DNA and genes. Present in this sample are around 750,000 distinct CDR3 sequences, about 33% of which were seen just once. The ten largest clones take up roughly an eighth of the sample.

The source is a human donor in good health (CMV status not recorded). Some clones in this sample may be carry-over from other donors' samples. This material consisted of cultured CD8+ T cells from PBMCs, taken from culture after CMV antigen stimulation. Recombination joined TRBV12-3 or TRBV12-4 with TRBJ2-5, and the D gene may be TRBD1, 6 bases matching. In nucleotide form, the sequence is TGTGCCAGCAGTTTAGGGACAGAGAGTGATTATTCGGGGGAGACCCAGTACTTC. This is translated as CASSLGTESDYSGETQYF.